Below, 31 T cell receptor beta chains from the same sample are listed, as sequenced in a study of cytomegalovirus exposure and HLA in healthy donors. PCR employed 60 Vbeta and 13 Jbeta primers. Data came from immunoSEQ multiplex PCR; TCRdb stores just in-frame clones and leaves some out. The repertoire holds tens of thousands of clones, 70% to 90% seen once, with over 1.2% in the top ten. Material: PBMCs. These receptors originate from a man under 40 in good health and CMV-seropositive.

The chain employs TRBV7-9 and TRBJ2-1, with D maybe TRBD2 (6 bases). The germline gives CDR1 SEHNR, CDR2 FQNEAQ (reference sequence). The CDR3 runs to 15 residues. V shed 1 base and J shed 14 bases, with 21 bases lying between them. CDR3 sequence reads: CASSLVTRRDLGEFF. CDR3 nucleotides: TGTGCCAGCAGCTTAGTGACTAGAAGGGACTTAGGGGAGTTCTTC.

The chain couples TRBV28 to TRBJ2-1; 11 bases agree with TRBD2. The CDR3 is 16 amino acids. With V trimmed by 5 bases and J by 2 bases, 5 bases remained unmatched. From germline, CDR1 is MDHEN and CDR2 SYDVKM. The CDR3 spells CASSPRLAGTYNEQFF. The CDR3 DNA reads as TGTGCCAGCAGTCCAAGACTAGCGGGAACCTACAATGAGCAGTTCTTC.

The chain recombines TRBV4-1 with TRBJ2-1, with TRBD2 matching 15 bases. V lost 3 bases to trimming and J lost 5 bases; unmatched junction nucleotides: 17. This CDR3 spans 21 amino acids. The germline gives CDR1 MGHRA, CDR2 YSYEKL. Here the CDR3 DNA reads TGCGCCAGCAGCCAGATTATGGGACTAGCGGGAGGCCTATCTAGGGACAATGAGCAGTTCTTC. Its protein is CASSQIMGLAGGLSRDNEQFF.

This chain joins TRBV27 and TRBJ2-7, with 8 nucleotides matching TRBD1. The CDR3 length is 15 residues. Germline loops: CDR1 MNHEY, CDR2 SMNVEV (reference sequence). V dropped 0 bases and J dropped 6; count of bases not matched to a gene: 7. In nucleotides, the CDR3 is TGTGCCAGCAGTTTATCGGTGGCAGGGGGCGCCGAGCAGTACTTC. It is translated as CASSLSVAGGAEQYF.

This clone was picked up one time. J is TRBJ2-6 and V is TRBV27, with unresolved D. The CDR3 consists of 14 residues. Deletions cut 6 bases from V and 0 bases from J, with 6 bases between. Germline V gene lookup returns CDR1 MNHEY and CDR2 SMNVEV (reference sequence). CDR3 nucleotide sequence: TGTGCCAGCAGCCCCAGCTCTGGGGCCAACGTCCTGACTTTC. Its protein is CASSPSSGANVLTF.

The rearrangement uses TRBV25-1 and TRBJ2-7; 7 bases agree with TRBD2. After removal of 4 bases from V and 1 base from J, the junction contained 7 bases not matched to a gene. This CDR3 region has 15 residues. CDR1 is MGHDK and CDR2 is SYGVNS in the germline V gene. CDR3 in amino acids: CASSAQAGRSYEQYF. The CDR3 DNA sequence: TGTGCCAGCAGTGCCCAGGCCGGGAGGTCCTACGAGCAGTACTTC.

The chain joins TRBV12-5 to TRBJ2-3; 8 bases match TRBD1. The CDR3 extends over 15 amino acids. The germline CDR1 and CDR2 sequences are LGHNT and FRNRAP. Trimming removed 6 bases from V and 0 bases from J; junction bases left unmatched: 5. CDR3 sequence reads: CASGRRQGSTDTQYF. The CDR3 nucleotides are TGTGCTAGTGGCCGTCGACAGGGGAGCACAGATACGCAGTATTTT.

J is TRBJ2-2 and V is TRBV7-6; 11 positions agree with TRBD1. Unmatched junction bases numbered 3, after V lost 5 bases and J lost 1 base. Germline CDR1 and CDR2: SGHVS and FNYEAQ. This CDR3 region has 16 residues. The CDR3 protein is CASSRDRGGNTGELFF. The CDR3 bases are TGTGCCAGCAGCAGGGACAGGGGGGGGAACACCGGGGAGCTGTTTTTT.

The sample holds a few counts of this clone. The chain uses TRBV5-4 and TRBJ2-7; 11 bases are a match to TRBD1. The CDR3 contains 14 residues. Germline-derived CDR1 and CDR2 are SGHNT and YYREEE (reference sequence). J lost 4 bases, V lost 4 bases, and 4 bases had no gene match. The CDR3: CASSPGTGGYEQYF. The CDR3, as DNA: TGTGCCAGCAGCCCCGGGACAGGGGGATACGAGCAGTACTTC.

The chain recombines TRBV2 with TRBJ2-7; TRBD2 aligns across 8 bases. The ends lost 6 bases at V and 1 base at J; junction bases unmatched: 5. Germline assignment: CDR1 SNHLY and CDR2 FYNNEI. This CDR3 contains 14 residues. The DNA of the CDR3 is TGTGCCAGCAGCGGGGGGGGCCCATCCTACGAGCAGTACTTC. Translated: CASSGGGPSYEQYF.

The chain uses TRBV6-1 and TRBJ1-2; D remains unclear. In germline, CDR1 is MNHNS, CDR2 SASEGT. There are 12 residues in the CDR3. The ends were cut back, 7 bases at V and 5 bases at J, with 11 bases in the middle. The DNA for the CDR3 is TGTGCCAGCATTACCGAGCGTTATGGCTACACCTTC. Residues: CASITERYGYTF.

The V call is TRBV19, the J call TRBJ2-1, with 11 bases lining up with TRBD2. V lost 7 bases to trimming and J lost 9 bases; unmatched junction nucleotides: 14. Germline CDR1 is LNHDA and CDR2 is SQIVND (reference sequence). The CDR3 has 16 amino acids. The CDR3: CASTPRGVAGGGEQFF. The CDR3 DNA is TGTGCCAGTACCCCTCGGGGGGTAGCGGGAGGGGGTGAGCAGTTCTTC.

This clone was seen just once. The CDR3 loop is CASRAGAAPYEQYF. The CDR3 DNA is TGTGCCAGCAGAGCGGGGGCAGCCCCCTACGAGCAGTACTTC. This sequence joins TRBV28 and TRBJ2-5; TRBD2 agrees at 8 bases. The J call is doubtful: the DNA matches TRBJ2-7 better. The CDR3 is 14 amino acids. The germline CDR1 and CDR2 sequences are MDHEN and SYDVKM.

This clone is a singleton in its sample. The J gene is TRBJ2-5, the V gene TRBV7-9; D is perhaps TRBD1 (5 bases). With 5 bases removed from V and 1 base from J, the gap between germline ends came to 14 bases. Germline CDR1 SEHNR, CDR2 FQNEAQ (reference sequence). The CDR3 spans 15 residues. The CDR3 bases are TGTGCCAGCAGCCTTTCTAGGGGCTTCCAAGAGACCCAGTACTTC. This codes for CASSLSRGFQETQYF. Full variable domain (rest looked up from reference TRBV7-9 and TRBJ2-5): DTGVSQNPRHKITKRGQNVTFRCDPISEHNRLYWYRQTLGQGPEFLTYFQNEAQLEKSRLLSDRFSAERPKGSFSTLEIQRTEQGDSAMYLCASSLSRGFQETQYFGPGTRLLVL.

This chain uses TRBV12-5 with TRBJ2-7; TRBD1 matches 7 bases. Germline CDR1 reads LGHNT; CDR2 reads FRNRAP. This CDR3 region has 13 residues. Trimming took 6 bases from V and 5 from J; bases not matched to a gene: 7. CDR3 bases: TGTGCTAGTGGCATCGACAGGGAAGACGAGCAGTACTTC. Amino acids: CASGIDREDEQYF.

This clone has a single count. The V call is TRBV5-1, the J call TRBJ1-4, with unresolved D. Germline CDR1 is SGHRS and CDR2 is YFSETQ. The V gene lost 5 bases and the J gene lost 4 bases, with 6 bases spanning the gap. This CDR3 region has 12 residues. The CDR3 nucleotides read TGCGCCAGCAGACTCGATAATGAAAAACTGTTTTTT. Translated: CASRLDNEKLFF.

The CDR3 region has the DNA TGTGCCAGCAGTTTACTTAGCGGGAGTCTATACGAGCAGTACTTC. Its protein product is CASSLLSGSLYEQYF. The chain recombines TRBV28 with TRBJ2-7, with 9 bases identical to TRBD2. J gave up 4 bases and V 2 bases, and 6 bases lay outside the gene matches. Germline loops: CDR1 MDHEN, CDR2 SYDVKM. The CDR3 loop spans 15 amino acids.

The gene calls are TRBV13 and TRBJ2-7, with 7 bases fitting TRBD1. The V gene end was trimmed by 2 bases and the J gene end by 9 bases; junction bases not matched to a gene: 7. This CDR3 has 13 amino acids. Germline V gene sequence: CDR1 PRHDT, CDR2 FYEKMQ (reference sequence). CDR3 in DNA: TGTGCCAGCAGCTTAAATTCAGGGGGAGTGCAGTACTTC. Its protein product is CASSLNSGGVQYF.

This clone turned up a few times. This sequence joins TRBV4-1 and TRBJ1-1, with D tentatively TRBD1 (6 bases). Trimming removed 3 bases from V and 1 base from J, with 12 bases in between. Per germline, CDR1 MGHRA and CDR2 YSYEKL. The length of the CDR3 is 15 residues. The CDR3 sequence: CASSHPQGKNTEAFF. The CDR3 DNA reads TGCGCCAGCAGCCATCCACAGGGCAAGAACACTGAAGCTTTCTTT.

The J gene is TRBJ1-2, the V gene TRBV28, with TRBD1 matching 7 bases. V shed 1 base, J shed 8 bases, and the junction held 7 bases outside the gene matches. Per the germline V gene, CDR1 is MDHEN and CDR2 is SYDVKM. The CDR3 runs 14 residues. CDR3 DNA: TGTGCCAGCAGTTTATTTGGACAGGTGGGAGGCTACACCTTC. Translation: CASSLFGQVGGYTF.

The CDR3 coding sequence is TGCGCCAGCAGCAGCAACCCAGGGACAGGGAGAAGCTACGAGCAGTACTTC. It codes for CASSSNPGTGRSYEQYF. The chain uses TRBV4-3 and TRBJ2-7; 9 bases match TRBD1. The CDR3 consists of 17 residues. Germline V lookup: CDR1 LGHNA, CDR2 YSLEER. The J segment lost 3 bases and the V segment lost 5 bases, leaving 14 bases of the junction unmatched.

V and J are TRBV6-4 and TRBJ1-2, with D perhaps matching TRBD1 (5 bases). Germline CDR1 MRHNA, CDR2 SNTAGT. The CDR3 runs to 12 residues. Trimming took off 2 bases at V and 7 bases at J, with 8 bases between the two ends. CDR3 sequence: CASSDQGSGYTF. For the CDR3, the DNA is TGTGCCAGCAGTGACCAGGGTTCTGGCTACACCTTC.

The CDR3 sequence is CASSSPAGTGDNEQFF. Written as DNA, the CDR3 is TGTGCCAGCAGTTCTCCCGCCGGGACAGGCGACAATGAGCAGTTCTTC. This chain joins TRBV6-5 and TRBJ2-1; 8 bases align to TRBD1. The V segment lost 4 bases and the J segment 5 bases; nucleotides outside the gene matches: 10. The CDR3 spans 16 residues. Germline V gene sequence: CDR1 MNHEY, CDR2 SVGAGI.

The chain carries TRBV7-2 and TRBJ2-1; D perhaps matches TRBD1 (6 bases). The V end lost 8 bases, the J end lost 1 base, and 9 bases lay between the germline ends. The CDR3 runs to 13 residues. Germline V gives CDR1 SGHTA, CDR2 FQGNSA. The CDR3 spells CASRTGSYNEQFF. As DNA, the CDR3 is TGTGCCAGCCGCACAGGGTCCTACAATGAGCAGTTCTTC.

This chain joins TRBV25-1 and TRBJ1-2; TRBD1 aligns across 7 bases. The CDR3 consists of 13 residues. Germline values: CDR1 MGHDK, CDR2 SYGVNS. Trimming at V came to 6 bases and at J to 6 bases, leaving 7 bases not matched to a gene. CDR3 DNA sequence: TGTGCCAGCAGAAGACAGGGTGGTGATGGCTACACCTTC. Translating it yields CASRRQGGDGYTF.

The rearrangement links TRBV7-9 to TRBJ1-2; the D is unclear. This CDR3 comprises 15 residues. CDR1 and CDR2 (germline): SEHNR, FQNEAQ (reference sequence). Trimming removed 1 base from V and 3 bases from J, with 12 bases in between. CDR3 nucleotides: TGTGCCAGCAGCTTAGAGGCAGCGGGATACTATGGCTACACCTTC. Its protein product is CASSLEAAGYYGYTF.

This clone was recorded only once. V and J are TRBV7-2 and TRBJ2-5; 9 nucleotides align to TRBD2. With the DNA end fitting TRBJ2-7 better, the J assignment may be wrong. CDR3 length equals 15 residues. The germline V gene has CDR1 SGHTA and CDR2 FQGNSA. The CDR3 here is CASSLSTSGSYEQYF. DNA for the CDR3: TGTGCCAGCAGCTTAAGTACTAGCGGGTCGTACGAGCAGTACTTC.

This chain uses TRBV4-3 with TRBJ2-5; TRBD2 matches 7 bases. The V gene end was trimmed by 0 bases and the J gene end by 5 bases; junction bases not matched to a gene: 12. Per the germline V gene, CDR1 is LGHNA and CDR2 is YSLEER. This CDR3 is built from 17 residues. For the CDR3, the DNA is TGCGCCAGCAGCCAAGAAATGCAGGGCCCCGGGAGGGAGACCCAGTACTTC. This sequence encodes CASSQEMQGPGRETQYF.

This clone was found a few times. V gene TRBV7-9 combines with J gene TRBJ1-1; 7 bases are shared with TRBD1. V shed 4 bases and J 0 bases; nucleotides not matched to a gene: 8. The CDR3 totals 16 residues. Germline V gene data show CDR1 as SEHNR and CDR2 as FQNEAQ (reference sequence). This CDR3 is CASSSRDSPLNTEAFF. Here the CDR3 DNA reads TGTGCCAGCAGCTCCCGGGACAGTCCACTGAACACTGAAGCTTTCTTT.

Written as DNA, the CDR3 is TGTGCCAGCAGTGAATCAGGGGGCTTCACTGAAGCTTTCTTT. This translates into CASSESGGFTEAFF. The V and J genes are TRBV6-1 and TRBJ1-1, with TRBD1 matching 8 bases. The CDR3 has 14 residues. Germline V CDR1 and CDR2: MNHNS, SASEGT. Germline trimming cut 2 bases from V and 4 bases from J; bases unmatched to any gene: 3.

The CDR3 coding sequence is TGTGCCAGCAGTTTATATATACAAGTAAACACTGAAGCTTTCTTT. This codes for CASSLYIQVNTEAFF. This sequence joins TRBV28 and TRBJ1-1; D remains unclear. This CDR3 is built from 15 residues. Germline CDR1 is MDHEN and CDR2 is SYDVKM. V was clipped by 1 base and J by 2 bases, with 11 bases between them. The full variable domain, rest sourced from reference TRBV28 and TRBJ1-1, is DVKVTQSSRYLVKRTGEKVFLECVQDMDHENMFWYRQDPGLGLRLIYFSYDVKMKEKGDIPEGYSVSREKKERFSLILESASTNQTSMYLCASSLYIQVNTEAFFGQGTRLTVV.